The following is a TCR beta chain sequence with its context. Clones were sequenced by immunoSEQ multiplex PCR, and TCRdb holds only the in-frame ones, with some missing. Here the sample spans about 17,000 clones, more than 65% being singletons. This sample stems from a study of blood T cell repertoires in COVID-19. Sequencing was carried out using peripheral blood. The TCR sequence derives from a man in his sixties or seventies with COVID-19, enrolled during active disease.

The CDR3: CASSRSTGGPYNEQFF. DNA of the CDR3: TGTGCCAGCAGTCGGAGCACCGGGGGGCCGTACAATGAGCAGTTCTTC. The chain is built from TRBV3-1 (or the pseudogene TRBV3-2) and TRBJ2-1; a possible D gene is TRBD2 (7 bases). Per germline, CDR1 LGHDT and CDR2 YNNKEL (reference sequence). The CDR3 contains 16 residues. Trimming removed 6 bases at V and 4 bases at J, with 19 bases between.